The 15 T cell receptor beta chains in this list originate from one sample, sequenced in a study of T cells after posttransplantation cyclophosphamide listed by TCRdb under 2016. The library came from the immunoSEQ multiplex PCR assay. Held by TCRdb, this immuneACCESS table contains in-frame sequences only and omits some clones. Under half of the omission traces to an unresolved V gene where checked; the cause of the rest is unknown. In all, the sample holds about 18,000 clones, and 83% of those were seen once. Jointly, the top ten make up over 7.5% of the sample. Sequenced material: memory CD4+ T cells sorted from blood. Source of these receptors: a man under 40 in good health and a related stem cell transplant donor.

The chain joins TRBV4-1 to TRBJ2-1; 9 nucleotides align to TRBD2. CDR3 length: 16 amino acids. V shed 2 bases, J shed 4 bases, and the junction held 6 bases outside the gene matches. Germline assignment: CDR1 MGHRA and CDR2 YSYEKL. CDR3 nucleotides: TGCGCCAGCAGCCAACTGCGGGGGGGCCCATACAATGAGCAGTTCTTC. As protein: CASSQLRGGPYNEQFF.

The CDR3 protein is CASSFSRNEQFF. The CDR3 region has the DNA TGCGCCAGCAGCTTCTCCCGGAATGAGCAGTTCTTC. The chain uses TRBV5-1 and TRBJ2-1; D remains unclear. There are 12 residues in the CDR3. CDR1 is SGHRS, CDR2 YFSETQ, per germline. The ends were cut back, 2 bases at V and 7 bases at J, with 7 bases in the middle.

The chain has TRBV9 and TRBJ1-4; no definite D call. The CDR3 is made up of 14 amino acids. V was clipped by 0 bases and J by 8 bases, with 11 bases between them. Per germline, CDR1 SGDLS and CDR2 YYNGEE. This chain's CDR3 is CASSVGATKEKLFF. For the CDR3, the DNA is TGTGCCAGCAGCGTAGGGGCAACAAAAGAAAAACTGTTTTTT.

This rearrangement joins TRBV5-5 to TRBJ1-4, with no clear D. Germline CDR1 SGHKS, CDR2 YYEKEE (reference sequence). The CDR3 has 13 amino acids. V was cut by 10 bases and J by 8 bases, with 18 bases left in between. The CDR3 region has the DNA TGTGCCTCCTTGCGGGCAGGTGGGGAAAAACTGTTTTTT. Translating gives CASLRAGGEKLFF.

This chain connects TRBV6-4 to TRBJ1-6; 9 bases agree with TRBD1. V lost 6 bases to trimming and J lost 10 bases; unmatched junction nucleotides: 13. Germline CDR1 reads MRHNA; CDR2 reads SNTAGT. The CDR3 sequence is 16 residues long. The CDR3: CASSATEQGAGSPLHF. As DNA, the CDR3 is TGTGCCAGCAGCGCCACCGAACAGGGGGCAGGATCACCCCTCCACTTT.

The V and J genes are TRBV9 and TRBJ2-3, with 9 bases identical to TRBD2. The V gene end was trimmed by 4 bases and the J gene end by 5 bases; junction bases not matched to a gene: 8. CDR1 and CDR2 from the germline V gene are SGDLS and YYNGEE. The CDR3 is 15 amino acids. CDR3 DNA: TGTGCCAGCAGCCCACTTCAGCGGGGGGTAGATACGCAGTATTTT. Protein sequence: CASSPLQRGVDTQYF.

The rearrangement uses TRBV7-2 and TRBJ2-1; 7 nucleotides agree with TRBD1. Trimming at V came to 3 bases and at J to 0 bases, leaving 5 bases not matched to a gene. In germline, CDR1 is SGHTA, CDR2 FQGNSA. This CDR3 is 16 amino acids long. The CDR3 nucleotides are TGTGCCAGCAGCTTGGCCGGGACAGCCTCCTACAATGAGCAGTTCTTC. Amino acid sequence: CASSLAGTASYNEQFF.

This clone was seen a single time. The chain carries TRBV9 and TRBJ1-1; unclear D gene. Trimming took off 0 bases at V and 6 bases at J, with 12 bases between the two ends. The CDR3 is 14 amino acids. The germline V gene has CDR1 SGDLS and CDR2 YYNGEE. The CDR3 protein is CASSVEVWSPEAFF. As DNA, the CDR3 is TGTGCCAGCAGCGTAGAGGTGTGGAGTCCTGAAGCTTTCTTT.

This clone was detected once. The rearrangement joins TRBV6-5 to TRBJ2-7; D may be TRBD1 (6 bases). V was cut by 7 bases and J by 3 bases, with 16 bases left in between. This CDR3 comprises 14 residues. Germline V gene sequence: CDR1 MNHEY, CDR2 SVGAGI. CDR3 sequence: CASKRGQGNYEQYF. In nucleotides, the CDR3 is TGTGCCAGCAAGAGAGGCCAGGGGAACTACGAGCAGTACTTC.

The V call is TRBV5-1, the J call TRBJ1-2; 7 nucleotides match TRBD1. This CDR3 is 14 amino acids long. CDR1 is SGHRS and CDR2 is YFSETQ in the germline V gene. Trimming cost V 4 bases and J 4 bases; bases outside gene matches: 7. In nucleotides, the CDR3 is TGCGCCAGCAGCGCCTCGACAGGGCCCTATGGCTACACCTTC. It encodes CASSASTGPYGYTF.

This clone came up once. The chain has TRBV6-4 and TRBJ2-6, with D unclear. Trimming took 6 bases from V and 1 from J, leaving 4 bases between them. The CDR3 runs to 13 residues. The germline V gene has CDR1 MRHNA and CDR2 SNTAGT. The CDR3 coding sequence is TGTGCCAGCAGCCTATCTGGGGCCAACGTCCTGACTTTC. Encoded protein: CASSLSGANVLTF.

V gene TRBV10-1 combines with J gene TRBJ2-1; perhaps TRBD1 as D (6 bases). The length of the CDR3 is 17 residues. Deletions cut 0 bases from V and 1 base from J, with 13 bases between. From germline, CDR1 is WNHNN and CDR2 SYGVQD (reference sequence). CDR3 residues: CASSESRGTRSYNEQFF. The CDR3, as DNA: TGCGCCAGCAGTGAGTCGAGGGGGACGCGATCCTACAATGAGCAGTTCTTC.

The chain combines TRBV2 with TRBJ2-2; D is possibly TRBD2 (5 bases). This CDR3 contains 14 residues. CDR1 is SNHLY and CDR2 is FYNNEI in the germline V gene. Trimming removed 7 bases from V and 2 bases from J, with 11 bases in between. CDR3 coding DNA: TGTGCCAGCATCGAGGGCATTAACACCGGGGAGCTGTTTTTT. Its protein product is CASIEGINTGELFF.

A single count supports this clone. V usage is TRBV4-2 and J usage is TRBJ2-3, with 9 bases matching TRBD2. The germline gives CDR1 LGHNA, CDR2 YNFKEQ. Trimming at V came to 4 bases and at J to 3 bases, leaving 5 bases not matched to a gene. This CDR3 contains 15 residues. CDR3 coding DNA: TGTGCCAGCAGCCCGACTAGCGGTCCAACAGATACGCAGTATTTT. As protein: CASSPTSGPTDTQYF.

This clone was recorded a few times. This chain connects TRBV4-1 to TRBJ2-3; D may be TRBD1 (5 bases). Trimming pared 1 base from V and 4 bases from J, leaving 9 bases between. There are 14 residues in the CDR3. Germline V lookup: CDR1 MGHRA, CDR2 YSYEKL. The DNA for the CDR3 is TGCGCCAGCAGCCAAGCATGGGGCCCAGATACGCAGTATTTT. It codes for CASSQAWGPDTQYF.